The 18 T cell receptor beta chains below all came from one sample that was sequenced in a study of blood T cells in healthy people across ages. A second roughly 6 to 11 cycle PCR used barcoded and J-beta primers. MiXCR, run by TCRdb on the 5' RACE reads, gives a single entry per CDR3 protein. Altogether under 2,000,000 distinct CDR3 sequences are present, about 50% being singletons, with the ten largest covering more than 2%. Input material: blood. These receptors were taken from a woman in her thirties or forties in good health.

The chain joins TRBV11-2 to TRBJ2-7, with a possible D match to TRBD1 (6 bases). CDR3 length equals 14 residues. V lost 0 bases and J lost 5, with 11 bases in between. Germline V gene data show CDR1 as SGHAT and CDR2 as FQNNGV. In DNA form, the CDR3 reads TGTGCCAGCAGCTTAGATCAGGGGAGCCACGAGCAGTACTTC. Protein sequence: CASSLDQGSHEQYF.

V is TRBV12-3 or TRBV12-4 and J is TRBJ1-2; D ambiguous. This CDR3 has 14 amino acids. The germline V and J ends were trimmed by 8 bases and 6 bases, with 19 bases remaining between them. The CDR3 DNA sequence: TGTGCCAGCGTTTCCTGGGCAGACTTCCATGGCTACACCTTC. Translated: CASVSWADFHGYTF.

The rearrangement uses TRBV18 and TRBJ1-2; a possible D gene is TRBD1 (5 bases). The CDR3 spans 14 residues. Trimming took off 3 bases at V and 8 bases at J, with 16 bases between the two ends. Germline CDR1 is KGHSH and CDR2 is LQKENI. Here the CDR3 DNA reads TGTGCCAGCTCACCGGTGTCTGGGACGGAAGGCTACACCTTC. It codes for CASSPVSGTEGYTF. Drawing the rest from reference TRBV18 and TRBJ1-2, the complete variable domain is NAGVMQNPRHLVRRRGQEARLRCSPMKGHSHVYWYRQLPEEGLKFMVYLQKENIIDESGMPKERFSAEFPKEGPSILRIQQVVRGDSAAYFCASSPVSGTEGYTFGSGTRLTVV.

This clonotype appeared a few times. The V gene is TRBV27, the J gene TRBJ2-5; the match to TRBD2 covers 13 bases. This CDR3 has 16 amino acids. V gave up 6 bases and J gave up 7 bases; unmatched junction bases: 11. Looked up from germline, CDR1 is MNHEY and CDR2 is SMNVEV (reference sequence). This CDR3 is CASSPTSGGLPATQYF. As DNA, the CDR3 is TGTGCCAGCAGCCCGACTAGCGGGGGGTTGCCCGCGACCCAGTACTTC.

This clonotype has only a few counts. V and J are TRBV6-2 or TRBV6-3 and TRBJ2-7; 8 nucleotides agree with TRBD1. Losses at the gene ends were 5 bases for V and 0 bases for J; bases not matched to a gene: 6. CDR3 length: 15 amino acids. Germline CDR1 is MNHEY and CDR2 is SVGEGT. The CDR3 is CASSTQGASSYEQYF. CDR3 DNA sequence: TGTGCCAGCAGTACCCAGGGGGCGAGCTCCTACGAGCAGTACTTC.

This clonotype turned up a few times. The V gene is TRBV19, the J gene TRBJ2-7; perhaps TRBD2 as D (6 bases). The assigned J gene may be wrong: the sequence end matches TRBJ2-4 better. Germline CDR1 is LNHDA and CDR2 is SQIVND (reference sequence). The CDR3 covers 15 residues. The CDR3 spells CASSIGGAVADIQYF. CDR3 bases: TGTGCCAGTAGTATAGGGGGTGCTGTAGCGGACATTCAGTACTTC.

This chain uses TRBV2 with TRBJ2-7; TRBD1 might be the D (7 bases). The V and J ends lost 6 bases and 5 bases respectively, with 26 bases between them. The germline V gene has CDR1 SNHLY and CDR2 FYNNEI. This CDR3 has 17 residues. The CDR3 DNA follows: TGTGCCAGCAGCGCACGGGAGACGACAGGGCCAGGAAACGAGCAGTACTTC. This encodes CASSARETTGPGNEQYF.

The rearrangement uses TRBV27 and TRBJ1-2, with no clear D. Germline CDR1 is MNHEY and CDR2 is SMNVEV (reference sequence). V was shortened by 3 bases and J by 3 bases, with 20 bases between the two germline ends. The CDR3 is 17 amino acids. The CDR3: CASSFDPGPSFHYGYTF. The CDR3 DNA reads TGTGCCAGCAGTTTCGACCCTGGCCCCTCATTCCACTATGGCTACACCTTC.

The V gene is TRBV20-1, the J gene TRBJ2-3, with D possibly TRBD2 on 6 matching bases. Trimming pared 1 base from V and 4 bases from J, leaving 9 bases between. This CDR3 spans 13 amino acids. Looked up from germline, CDR1 is DFQATT and CDR2 is SNEGSKA (reference sequence). The CDR3 region is CSARGLAPDTQYF. CDR3 sequence (DNA): TGCAGTGCTAGAGGGCTAGCGCCAGATACGCAGTATTTT.

V gene TRBV9 combines with J gene TRBJ2-5; D unclear. This CDR3 has 16 amino acids. Deletions cut 3 bases from V and 0 bases from J, with 15 bases between. CDR1 and CDR2 from the germline V gene are SGDLS and YYNGEE. CDR3 loop: CASSDTLGGYQETQYF. CDR3 nucleotide sequence: TGTGCCAGCAGCGACACCTTGGGCGGATACCAAGAGACCCAGTACTTC.

This chain uses TRBV6-5 with TRBJ2-4; 12 nucleotides agree with TRBD2. Trimming took 0 bases from V and 3 from J; bases not matched to a gene: 6. Germline CDR1 MNHEY, CDR2 SVGAGI. The CDR3 sequence is 18 residues long. CDR3 loop: CASSYSASGGAGKNIQYF. The CDR3 DNA reads as TGTGCCAGCAGTTACTCCGCTAGCGGGGGGGCCGGCAAAAACATTCAGTACTTC.

This chain connects TRBV3-1 to TRBJ2-5; 7 bases align to TRBD2. V trimming: 1 base; J trimming: 4 bases; junction bases outside the gene matches: 12. Per germline, CDR1 LGHDT and CDR2 YNNKEL (reference sequence). The CDR3 runs to 17 residues. The CDR3: CASSQVKRERGGETQYF. Here the CDR3 DNA reads TGTGCCAGCAGCCAAGTTAAACGGGAGCGGGGCGGAGAGACCCAGTACTTC.

The sample holds one count of this clonotype. The chain joins TRBV4-1 to TRBJ2-4, with 8 bases identical to TRBD1. Gene TRBJ2-5 matches the end of the DNA better, so the J call may be wrong. The CDR3 is 14 amino acids. Per the germline V gene, CDR1 is MGHRA and CDR2 is YSYEKL. DNA for the CDR3: TGCGCCAGCAGGGAGACAGGGGAAGGAGAGACCCAGTACTTC. It is translated as CASRETGEGETQYF.

In its sample, this clonotype was seen a few times. The chain is built from TRBV7-2 and TRBJ2-3, with D possibly TRBD2 on 7 matching bases. The germline V gene has CDR1 SGHTA and CDR2 FQGNSA. V dropped 1 base and J dropped 2 bases, with 19 bases sitting between them. The CDR3 is made up of 18 amino acids. The DNA for the CDR3 is TGTGCCAGCAGCTTAGACCTCGTCCGGGCGGGGGCCACAGATACGCAGTATTTT. Protein: CASSLDLVRAGATDTQYF.

This clonotype has a handful of counts. J is TRBJ1-2 and V is TRBV28; 7 bases are shared with TRBD1. V was pared by 5 bases and J by 4 bases, with 10 bases of the junction left unmatched. In germline, CDR1 is MDHEN, CDR2 SYDVKM. This CDR3 spans 15 amino acids. The CDR3 loop reads CASSNTGEKGYGYTF. In nucleotides, the CDR3 is TGTGCCAGCAGTAATACAGGGGAAAAGGGCTATGGCTACACCTTC.

The rearrangement uses TRBV12-3 or TRBV12-4 and TRBJ2-7, with TRBD2 matching 10 bases. V dropped 4 bases and J dropped 6; count of bases not matched to a gene: 12. This CDR3 contains 16 residues. Here the CDR3 DNA reads TGTGCCAGCAGTTCGAGCGGGGGGGCTCTCATTCGCGAGCAGTACTTC. Encoded protein: CASSSSGGALIREQYF.

This chain uses TRBV9 with TRBJ2-3, with 9 bases aligning to TRBD2. Per the germline V gene, CDR1 is SGDLS and CDR2 is YYNGEE. The CDR3 runs to 14 residues. With V trimmed by 9 bases and J by 2 bases, 7 bases remained unmatched. This CDR3 reads CAKPPGLATDTQYF. As DNA, the CDR3 is TGTGCCAAACCCCCGGGACTAGCCACAGATACGCAGTATTTT.

Notes on this clonotype: Germline and junction disagree at one end, which may indicate a read error. The chain employs TRBV25-1 and TRBJ2-3; D not certain. CDR1 and CDR2 (germline): MGHDK, SYGVNS. CDR3 length: 13 residues. The CDR3 bases are TGTGCCAGCAGTGATTCGGGTCTAGATATGCAGTATTTT. Translated: CASSDSGLDMQYF. Drawing the rest from reference TRBV25-1 and TRBJ2-3, the complete variable domain is EADIYQTPRYLVIGTGKKITLECSQTMGHDKMYWYQQDPGMELHLIHYSYGVNSTEKGDLSSESTVSRIRTEHFPLTLESARPSHTSQYLCASSDSGLDMQYFGPGTRLTVL.